This T cell receptor (beta chain) originates from a study of T cell changes during pregnancy in multiple sclerosis. The CDR3 totals 14 residues. Germline V CDR1 and CDR2: ENHRY, SYGVKD. Trimming at V came to 3 bases and at J to 3 bases, leaving 4 bases not matched to a gene. Method: immunoSEQ multiplex PCR; TCRdb's copy keeps in-frame clones and lacks some. The sample lists about 68,000 clones, roughly 90% occurring once. The TCR sequence derives from a female donor in good health, enrolled as a control in a pregnancy study. This chain uses TRBV10-3 with TRBJ1-2; TRBD1 matches at 7 bases. Sample: peripheral blood, taken after pregnancy. The CDR3 coding sequence is TGTGCCATCAGTGAAGGGACAGTTGACTATGGCTACACCTTC. Residues: CAISEGTVDYGYTF.